The following is a T cell receptor beta chain sequence with its context. Germline loops: CDR1 DFQATT, CDR2 SNEGSKA (reference sequence). V was pared by 4 bases and J by 8 bases, with 9 bases between. The CDR3 loop spans 11 amino acids. This record comes from a study of T cell changes during pregnancy in multiple sclerosis. Here immunoSEQ multiplex PCR was the method, and the copy in TCRdb shows in-frame clones only, minus some. The sample has around 56,000 clones, approximately 86% seen once; the top ten hold 0.38%. The source was CD4+ T cells from peripheral blood mononuclear cells, collected in the third trimester of pregnancy. The V gene is TRBV20-1, the J gene TRBJ2-1; no firm D call. The origin of this receptor is a female donor with multiple sclerosis, enrolled in a pregnancy study. The DNA for the CDR3 is TGCAGTGCTAAGGAGCCGGATGAGCAGTTCTTC. As protein: CSAKEPDEQFF.